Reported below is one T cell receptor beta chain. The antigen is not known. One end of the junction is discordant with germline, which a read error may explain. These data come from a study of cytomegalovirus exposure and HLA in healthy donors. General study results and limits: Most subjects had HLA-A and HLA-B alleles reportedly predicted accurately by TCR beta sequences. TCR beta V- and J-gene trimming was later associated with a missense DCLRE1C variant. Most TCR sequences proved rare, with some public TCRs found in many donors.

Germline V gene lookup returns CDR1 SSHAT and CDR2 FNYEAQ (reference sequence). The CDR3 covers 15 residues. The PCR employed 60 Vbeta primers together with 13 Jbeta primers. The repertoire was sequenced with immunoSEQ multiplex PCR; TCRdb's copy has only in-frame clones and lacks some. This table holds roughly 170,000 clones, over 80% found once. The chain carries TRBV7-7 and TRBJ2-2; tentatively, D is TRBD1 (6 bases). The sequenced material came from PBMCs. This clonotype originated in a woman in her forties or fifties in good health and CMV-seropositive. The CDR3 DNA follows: TGTGCTAGCACCCCGAGAGGGGGGAACACCGGGGAGCTGTTTTTT. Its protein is CASTPRGGNTGELFF. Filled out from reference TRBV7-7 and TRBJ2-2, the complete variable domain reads GAGVSQSPRYKVTKRGQDVTLRCDPISSHATLYWYQQALGQGPEFLTYFNYEAQPDKSGLPSDRFSAERPEGSISTLTIQRTEQRDSAMYRCASTPRGGNTGELFFGEGSRLTVL.